This is a list of T cell receptor beta chains from one sample in a study of regulatory T cells in long-lasting Graves disease. TCRdb re-analysed the multiplex PCR reads in MiXCR, keeping a single row per CDR3 protein. The top ten hold about 12% of the sample, which has over 500,000 distinct CDR3 sequences, 15% to 20% seen once. These data also featured in a second study, about T cells in Graves' hyperthyroidism and ophthalmopathy.

Source: peripheral blood mononuclear cells (PBMCs), taken at new diagnosis, from a patient treated with antithyroid drugs. The receptors shown here come from a man in his late teens or twenties with Graves disease. CDR3s include the opening cysteine and the closing phenylalanine or tryptophan. D genes are given only for firm matches. A row's size may be missing; if present it is once, few, many or a size class.

- - TRBJ2-1 TRBV5-5 CASSYEQGRGNEQFF TGTGCCAGCAGTTACGAACAGGGGCGGGGGAATGAGCAGTTCTTC
- TRBD1 TRBJ2-7 TRBV29-1 CSTRTGDAYEQYF TGCAGCACTCGGACAGGAGATGCCTACGAGCAGTACTTC
- - TRBJ2-1 TRBV29-1 CSVGGPPRGNEQFF TGCAGCGTTGGAGGGCCGCCACGAGGTAATGAGCAGTTCTTC
- TRBD1 TRBJ1-2 TRBV19 CASSTRTGANYGYTF TGTGCCAGTAGTACTCGGACAGGAGCTAACTATGGCTACACCTTC
- - TRBJ2-7 TRBV19 CASSIDPGYEQYF TGTGCCAGTAGTATAGATCCGGGCTACGAGCAGTACTTC
- TRBD2 TRBJ2-1 TRBV7-9 CASSLGLAGRHGEFF TGTGCCAGCAGCTTGGGGCTAGCGGGGCGTCATGGCGAGTTCTTC
- TRBD2 TRBJ2-2 TRBV20-1 CSARGGGLAGVVSGELFF TGCAGTGCTAGAGGGGGGGGACTAGCGGGAGTTGTCAGCGGGGAGCTGTTTTTT
many - TRBJ1-1 TRBV7-6 CASSLGAGEAFF TGTGCCAGCAGCTTAGGGGCAGGCGAAGCTTTCTTT
many - TRBJ2-1 TRBV20-1 CSARDSGSWSSYNEQFF TGCAGTGCTAGAGATTCTGGTAGCTGGAGCTCCTACAATGAGCAGTTCTTC
many - TRBJ1-4 TRBV27 CASSSKWQGPDNEKLFF TGTGCCAGCAGTTCAAAGTGGCAGGGGCCCGATAATGAAAAACTGTTTTTT
few TRBD2 TRBJ2-1 TRBV19 CASTPSGIEQFF TGTGCCAGTACTCCTAGCGGGATTGAGCAGTTCTTC
few TRBD1 TRBJ1-2 TRBV7-9 CASSLWDRSNYGYTF TGTGCCAGCAGCCTATGGGACAGGAGCAACTATGGCTACACCTTC
many TRBD1 TRBJ2-7 TRBV29-1 CSVEGQGRTEQYF TGCAGCGTTGAAGGACAGGGAAGGACCGAGCAGTACTTC
- TRBD1 TRBJ2-5 TRBV5-6 CASRGTGKETQYF TGTGCCAGCAGGGGGACAGGCAAAGAGACCCAGTACTTC
many - TRBJ2-5 TRBV10-3 CAIRLESPGETQYF TGTGCCATCCGGTTGGAATCACCCGGTGAGACCCAGTACTTC
- TRBD1 TRBJ1-6 TRBV11-2 CASSLEGQGNSPLHF TGTGCCAGCAGCTTAGAGGGACAGGGGAACTCACCCCTCCACTTT
few TRBD2 TRBJ2-7 TRBV6-2/TRBV6-3 CASRIAGGPYEQYF TGTGCCAGCAGGATAGCGGGAGGGCCCTACGAGCAGTACTTC
many - TRBJ2-3 TRBV5-1 CASSLGADTDTQYF TGCGCCAGCAGCTTGGGGGCCGACACAGATACGCAGTATTTT
few TRBD1 TRBJ2-2 TRBV6-1 CASSRQGARNTGELFF TGTGCCAGCAGTAGACAGGGGGCCAGGAACACCGGGGAGCTGTTTTTT
many TRBD1 TRBJ2-1 TRBV2 CASSELEGQGMAYKGNEQFF TGTGCCAGCAGTGAATTGGAGGGACAGGGGATGGCCTACAAGGGCAATGAGCAGTTCTTC
- - TRBJ1-1 TRBV9 CASSVRGGEAFF TGTGCCAGCAGCGTTCGGGGAGGCGAAGCTTTCTTT
- TRBD1 TRBJ2-7 TRBV20-1 CSARLSYGTGGLYEQYF TGCAGTGCTAGACTCTCCTACGGGACAGGGGGACTCTACGAGCAGTACTTC